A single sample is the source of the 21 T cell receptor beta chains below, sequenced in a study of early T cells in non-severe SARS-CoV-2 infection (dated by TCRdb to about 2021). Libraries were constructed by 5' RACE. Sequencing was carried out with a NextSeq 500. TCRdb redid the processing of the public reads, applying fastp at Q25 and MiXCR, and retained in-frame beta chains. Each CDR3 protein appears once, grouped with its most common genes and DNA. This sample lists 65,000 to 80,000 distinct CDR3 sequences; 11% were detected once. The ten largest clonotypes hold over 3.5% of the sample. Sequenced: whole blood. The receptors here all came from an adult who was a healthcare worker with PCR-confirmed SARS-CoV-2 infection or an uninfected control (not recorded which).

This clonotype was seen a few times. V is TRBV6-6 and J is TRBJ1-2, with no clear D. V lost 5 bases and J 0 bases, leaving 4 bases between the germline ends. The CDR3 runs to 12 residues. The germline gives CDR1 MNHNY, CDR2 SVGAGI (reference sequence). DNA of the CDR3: TGTGCCAGCAGTCGCACTAACTATGGCTACACCTTC. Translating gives CASSRTNYGYTF.

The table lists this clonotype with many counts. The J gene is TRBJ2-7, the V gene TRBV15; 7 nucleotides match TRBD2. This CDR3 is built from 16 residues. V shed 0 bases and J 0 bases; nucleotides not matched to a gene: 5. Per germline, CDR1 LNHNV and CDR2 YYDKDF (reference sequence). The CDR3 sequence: CATSRDPAGSSYEQYF. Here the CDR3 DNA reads TGTGCCACCAGCAGAGACCCAGCGGGGAGCTCCTACGAGCAGTACTTC.

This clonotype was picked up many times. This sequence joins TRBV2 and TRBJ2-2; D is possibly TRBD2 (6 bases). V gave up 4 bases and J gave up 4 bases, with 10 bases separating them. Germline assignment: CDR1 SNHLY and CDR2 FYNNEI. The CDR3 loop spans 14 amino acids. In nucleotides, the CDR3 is TGTGCCAGCAGTGCCCGACTAGGCACCGGGGAGCTGTTTTTT. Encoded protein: CASSARLGTGELFF.

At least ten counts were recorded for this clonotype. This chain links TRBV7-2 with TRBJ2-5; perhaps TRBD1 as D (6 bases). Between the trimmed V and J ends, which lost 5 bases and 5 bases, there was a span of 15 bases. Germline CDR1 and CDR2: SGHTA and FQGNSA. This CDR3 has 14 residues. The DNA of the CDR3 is TGTGCCAGCAGCCCGCGACAGGATCGGGAGACCCAGTACTTC. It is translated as CASSPRQDRETQYF.

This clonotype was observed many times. As DNA, the CDR3 is TGTGCCAGCAGAAATAGACAGGCCTATAATTCACCCCTCCACTTT. Its translation is CASRNRQAYNSPLHF. The V gene is TRBV6-5, the J gene TRBJ1-6, with D possibly matching TRBD1 (6 bases). Trimming shortened V by 6 bases and J by 2 bases, and 11 bases separated the two germline ends. Germline values: CDR1 MNHEY, CDR2 SVGAGI. This CDR3 region has 15 residues.

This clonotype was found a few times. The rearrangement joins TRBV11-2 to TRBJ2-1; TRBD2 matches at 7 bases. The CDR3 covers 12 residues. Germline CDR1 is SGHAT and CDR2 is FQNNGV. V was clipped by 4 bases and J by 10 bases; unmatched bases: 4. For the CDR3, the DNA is TGTGCCAGCAGCTCTAGCGGCAGGGAGCAGTTCTTC. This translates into CASSSSGREQFF. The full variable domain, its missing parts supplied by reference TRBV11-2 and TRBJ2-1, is EAGVAQSPRYKIIEKRQSVAFWCNPISGHATLYWYQQILGQGPKLLIQFQNNGVVDDSQLPKDRFSAERLKGVDSTLKIQPAKLEDSAVYLCASSSSGREQFFGPGTRLTVL.

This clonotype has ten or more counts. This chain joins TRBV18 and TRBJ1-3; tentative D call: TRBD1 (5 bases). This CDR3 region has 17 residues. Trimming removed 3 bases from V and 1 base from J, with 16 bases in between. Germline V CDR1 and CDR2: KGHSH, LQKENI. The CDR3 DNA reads TGTGCCAGCTCACCGCTGGGTGCCCAGGGATCTGGAAACACCATATATTTT. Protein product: CASSPLGAQGSGNTIYF. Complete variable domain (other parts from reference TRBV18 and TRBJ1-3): NAGVMQNPRHLVRRRGQEARLRCSPMKGHSHVYWYRQLPEEGLKFMVYLQKENIIDESGMPKERFSAEFPKEGPSILRIQQVVRGDSAAYFCASSPLGAQGSGNTIYFGEGSWLTVV.

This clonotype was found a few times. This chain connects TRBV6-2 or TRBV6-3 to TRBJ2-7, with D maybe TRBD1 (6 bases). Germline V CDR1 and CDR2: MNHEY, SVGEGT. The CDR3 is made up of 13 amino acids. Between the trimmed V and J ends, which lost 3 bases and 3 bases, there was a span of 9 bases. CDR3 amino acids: CASSYQGFYEQYF. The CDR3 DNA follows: TGTGCCAGCAGTTATCAGGGGTTCTACGAGCAGTACTTC.

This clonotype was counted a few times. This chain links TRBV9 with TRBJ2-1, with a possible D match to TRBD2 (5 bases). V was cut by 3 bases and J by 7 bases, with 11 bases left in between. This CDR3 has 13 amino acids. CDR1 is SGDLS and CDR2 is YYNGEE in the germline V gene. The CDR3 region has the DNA TGTGCCAGCAGCGGACACACGGGGAATGAGCAGTTCTTC. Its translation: CASSGHTGNEQFF.

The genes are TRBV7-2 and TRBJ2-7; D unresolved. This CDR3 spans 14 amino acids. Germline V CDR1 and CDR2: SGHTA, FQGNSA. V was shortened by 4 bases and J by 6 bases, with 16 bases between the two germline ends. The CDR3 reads CASSYATTFPEQYF. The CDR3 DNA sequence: TGTGCCAGCAGCTATGCGACAACCTTCCCCGAGCAGTACTTC.

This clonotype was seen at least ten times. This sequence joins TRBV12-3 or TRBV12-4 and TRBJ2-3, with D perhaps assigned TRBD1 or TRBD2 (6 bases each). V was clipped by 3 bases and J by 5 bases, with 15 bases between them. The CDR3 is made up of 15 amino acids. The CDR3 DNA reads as TGTGCCAGCAGTTTCTGGGGGGCCGGAGTAGATACGCAGTATTTT. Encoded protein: CASSFWGAGVDTQYF.

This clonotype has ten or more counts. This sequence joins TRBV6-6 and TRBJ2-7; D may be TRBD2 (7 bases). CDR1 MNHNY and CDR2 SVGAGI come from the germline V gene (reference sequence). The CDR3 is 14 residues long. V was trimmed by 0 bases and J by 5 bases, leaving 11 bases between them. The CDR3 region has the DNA TGTGCCAGCAGTTACTCGGGGGGGCAGAACGAGCAGTACTTC. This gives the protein CASSYSGGQNEQYF.

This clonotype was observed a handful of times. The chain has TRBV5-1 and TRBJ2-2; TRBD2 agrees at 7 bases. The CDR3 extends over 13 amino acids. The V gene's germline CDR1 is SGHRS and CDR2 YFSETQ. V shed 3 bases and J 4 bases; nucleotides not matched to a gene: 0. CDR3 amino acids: CASSWGGTGELFF. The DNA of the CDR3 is TGCGCCAGCAGCTGGGGGGGCACCGGGGAGCTGTTTTTT.

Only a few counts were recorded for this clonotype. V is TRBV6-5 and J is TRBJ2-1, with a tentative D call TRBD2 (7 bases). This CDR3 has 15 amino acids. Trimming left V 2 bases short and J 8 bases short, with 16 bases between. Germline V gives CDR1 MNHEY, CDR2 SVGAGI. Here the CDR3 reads CASSYEGGVWDEQFF. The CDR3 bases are TGTGCCAGCAGTTACGAGGGGGGGGTGTGGGATGAGCAGTTCTTC.

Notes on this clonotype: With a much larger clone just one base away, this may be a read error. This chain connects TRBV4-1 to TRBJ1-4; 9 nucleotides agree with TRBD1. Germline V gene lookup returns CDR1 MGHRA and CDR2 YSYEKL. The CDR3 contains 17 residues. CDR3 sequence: CASSQDRQGGINEKPFF. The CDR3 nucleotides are TGCGCCAGCAGCCAAGATCGACAGGGGGGGATAAATGAAAAACCGTTTTTT.

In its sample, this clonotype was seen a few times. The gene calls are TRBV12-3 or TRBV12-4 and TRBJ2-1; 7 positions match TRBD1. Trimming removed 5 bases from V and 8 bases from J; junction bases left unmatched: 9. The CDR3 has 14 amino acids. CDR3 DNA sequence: TGTGCCAGCAGTAGACAGGGCCCCTTTGATGAGCAGTTCTTC. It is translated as CASSRQGPFDEQFF.

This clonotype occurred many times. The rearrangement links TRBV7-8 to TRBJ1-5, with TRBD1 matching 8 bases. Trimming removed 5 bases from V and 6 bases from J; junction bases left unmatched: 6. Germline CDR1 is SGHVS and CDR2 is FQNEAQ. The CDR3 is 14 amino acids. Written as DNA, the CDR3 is TGTGCCAGCAGCGACAGGGGAGGGGGTCAGCCCCAGCATTTT. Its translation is CASSDRGGGQPQHF.

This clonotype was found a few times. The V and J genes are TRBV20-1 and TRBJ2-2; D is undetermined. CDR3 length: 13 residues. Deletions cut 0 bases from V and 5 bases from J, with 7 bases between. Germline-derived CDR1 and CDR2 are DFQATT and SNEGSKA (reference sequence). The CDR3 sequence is CSARERMTGELFF. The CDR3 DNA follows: TGCAGTGCTAGAGAAAGGATGACCGGGGAGCTGTTTTTT.

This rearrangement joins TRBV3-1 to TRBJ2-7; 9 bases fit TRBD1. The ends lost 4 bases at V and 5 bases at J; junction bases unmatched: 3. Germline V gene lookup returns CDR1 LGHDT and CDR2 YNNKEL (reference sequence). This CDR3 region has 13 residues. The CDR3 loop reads CASSRTGVNEQYF. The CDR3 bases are TGTGCCAGCAGCCGGACAGGGGTCAACGAGCAGTACTTC.

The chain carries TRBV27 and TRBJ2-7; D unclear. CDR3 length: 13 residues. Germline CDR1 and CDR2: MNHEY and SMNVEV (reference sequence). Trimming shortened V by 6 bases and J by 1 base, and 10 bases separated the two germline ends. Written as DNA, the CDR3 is TGTGCCAGCAGCCGTGGACGGTCCTACGAGCAGTACTTC. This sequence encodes CASSRGRSYEQYF.

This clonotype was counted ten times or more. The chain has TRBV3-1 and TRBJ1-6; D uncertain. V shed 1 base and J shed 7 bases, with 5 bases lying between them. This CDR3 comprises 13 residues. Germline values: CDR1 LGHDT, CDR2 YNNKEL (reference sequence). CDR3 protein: CASSQGANSPLHF. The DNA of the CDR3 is TGTGCCAGCAGCCAAGGGGCCAATTCACCCCTCCACTTT.